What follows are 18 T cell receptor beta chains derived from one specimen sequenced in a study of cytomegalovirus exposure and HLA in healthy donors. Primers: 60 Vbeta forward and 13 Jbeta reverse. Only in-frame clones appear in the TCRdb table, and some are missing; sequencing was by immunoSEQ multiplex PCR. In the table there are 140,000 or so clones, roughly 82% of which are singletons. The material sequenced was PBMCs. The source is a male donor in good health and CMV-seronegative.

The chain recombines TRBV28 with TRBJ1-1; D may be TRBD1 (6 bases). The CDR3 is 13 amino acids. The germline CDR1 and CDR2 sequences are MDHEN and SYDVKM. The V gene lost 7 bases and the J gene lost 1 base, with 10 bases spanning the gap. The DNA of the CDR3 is TGTGCCAGCACCGGGACATGGAACACTGAAGCTTTCTTT. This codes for CASTGTWNTEAFF. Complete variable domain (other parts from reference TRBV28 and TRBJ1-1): DVKVTQSSRYLVKRTGEKVFLECVQDMDHENMFWYRQDPGLGLRLIYFSYDVKMKEKGDIPEGYSVSREKKERFSLILESASTNQTSMYLCASTGTWNTEAFFGQGTRLTVV.

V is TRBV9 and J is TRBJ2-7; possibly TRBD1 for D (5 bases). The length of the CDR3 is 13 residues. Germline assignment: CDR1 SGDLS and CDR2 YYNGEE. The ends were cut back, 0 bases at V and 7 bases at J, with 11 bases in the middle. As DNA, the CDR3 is TGTGCCAGCAGCGTAGAGGGGTCAGGAGAGCAGTACTTC. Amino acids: CASSVEGSGEQYF.

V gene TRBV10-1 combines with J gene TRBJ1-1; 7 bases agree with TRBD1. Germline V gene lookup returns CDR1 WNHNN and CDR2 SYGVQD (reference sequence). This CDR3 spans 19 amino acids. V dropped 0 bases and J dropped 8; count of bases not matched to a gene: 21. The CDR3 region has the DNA TGCGCCAGCAGTGAGTCGATTTTTCCAGGGAATGGAGGGGGCCGGGAAGCTTTCTTT. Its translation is CASSESIFPGNGGGREAFF.

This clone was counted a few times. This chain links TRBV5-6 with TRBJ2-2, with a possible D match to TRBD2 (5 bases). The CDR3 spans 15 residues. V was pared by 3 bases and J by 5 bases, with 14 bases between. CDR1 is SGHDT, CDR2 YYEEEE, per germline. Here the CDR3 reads CASSSGRGLTGELFF. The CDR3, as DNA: TGTGCCAGCAGCTCGGGCCGGGGTTTGACCGGGGAGCTGTTTTTT. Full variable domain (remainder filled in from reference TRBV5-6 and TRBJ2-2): DAGVTQSPTHLIKTRGQQVTLRCSPKSGHDTVSWYQQALGQGPQFIFQYYEEEERQRGNFPDRFSGHQFPNYSSELNVNALLLGDSALYLCASSSGRGLTGELFFGEGSRLTVL.

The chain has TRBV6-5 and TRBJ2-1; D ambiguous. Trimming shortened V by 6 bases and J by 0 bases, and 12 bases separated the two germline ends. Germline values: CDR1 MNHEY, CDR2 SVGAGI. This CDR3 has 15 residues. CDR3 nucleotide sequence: TGTGCCAGCAGAACCGAGATAAGCTCCTACAATGAGCAGTTCTTC. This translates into CASRTEISSYNEQFF.

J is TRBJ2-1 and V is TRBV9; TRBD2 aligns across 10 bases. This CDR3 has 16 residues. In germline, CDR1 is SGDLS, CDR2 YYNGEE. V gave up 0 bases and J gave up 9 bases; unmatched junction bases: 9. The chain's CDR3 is CASSVESGRALGEQFF. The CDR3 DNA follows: TGTGCCAGCAGCGTAGAAAGCGGGAGGGCCCTGGGTGAGCAGTTCTTC.

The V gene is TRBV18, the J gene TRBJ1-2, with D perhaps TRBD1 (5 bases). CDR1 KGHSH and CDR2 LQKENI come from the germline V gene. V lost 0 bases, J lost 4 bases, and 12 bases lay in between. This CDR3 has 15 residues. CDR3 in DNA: TGTGCCAGCTCACCACCGGCAGGGCTTGTCTATGGCTACACCTTC. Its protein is CASSPPAGLVYGYTF.

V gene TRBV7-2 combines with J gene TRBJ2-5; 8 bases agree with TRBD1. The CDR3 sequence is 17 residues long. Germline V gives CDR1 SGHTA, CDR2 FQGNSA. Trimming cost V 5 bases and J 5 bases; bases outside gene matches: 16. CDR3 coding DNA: TGTGCCAGCAGCCTCCGAAGGGGACAGGTATCGGTGGAGACCCAGTACTTC. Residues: CASSLRRGQVSVETQYF.

The CDR3 loop reads CASKTGTGLSGNTIYF. The CDR3 nucleotides are TGTGCCAGCAAAACCGGGACAGGGCTCTCTGGAAACACCATATATTTT. The chain couples TRBV2 to TRBJ1-3; 9 positions agree with TRBD1. Germline CDR1 SNHLY, CDR2 FYNNEI. The ends lost 7 bases at V and 0 bases at J; junction bases unmatched: 7. The CDR3 contains 16 residues.

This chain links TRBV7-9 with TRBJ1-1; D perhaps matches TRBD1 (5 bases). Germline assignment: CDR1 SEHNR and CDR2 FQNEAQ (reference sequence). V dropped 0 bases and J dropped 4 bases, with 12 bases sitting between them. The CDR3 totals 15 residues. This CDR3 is CASSLAGGDGTEAFF. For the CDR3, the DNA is TGTGCCAGCAGCTTAGCGGGGGGAGACGGCACTGAAGCTTTCTTT.

For the CDR3, the DNA is TGTGCCAGCAGTCTTTCAGGGAATTCCTACGAGCAGTACTTC. It codes for CASSLSGNSYEQYF. The chain joins TRBV27 to TRBJ2-7, with D possibly matching TRBD1 (5 bases). V shed 5 bases and J shed 1 base, with 12 bases lying between them. This CDR3 is 14 amino acids long. Germline CDR1 and CDR2: MNHEY and SMNVEV (reference sequence).

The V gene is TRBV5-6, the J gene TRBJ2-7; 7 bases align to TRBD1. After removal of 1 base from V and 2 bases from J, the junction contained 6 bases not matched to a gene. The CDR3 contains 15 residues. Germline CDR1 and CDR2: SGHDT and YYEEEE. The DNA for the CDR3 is TGTGCCAGCAGCTTGAGGGGACAGTCCCCCTACGAGCAGTACTTC. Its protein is CASSLRGQSPYEQYF.

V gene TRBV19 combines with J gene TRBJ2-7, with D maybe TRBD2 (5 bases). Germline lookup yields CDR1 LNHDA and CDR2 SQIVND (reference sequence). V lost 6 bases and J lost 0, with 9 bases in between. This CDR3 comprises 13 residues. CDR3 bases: TGTGCCAGTAGAATGGGGAGCTCCTACGAGCAGTACTTC. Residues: CASRMGSSYEQYF.

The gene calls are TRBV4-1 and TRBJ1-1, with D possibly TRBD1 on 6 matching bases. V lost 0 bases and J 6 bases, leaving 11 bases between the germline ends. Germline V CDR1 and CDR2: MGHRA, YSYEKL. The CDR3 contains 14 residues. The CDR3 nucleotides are TGCGCCAGCAGCCAAGACAGGGGAGTAGCTGAAGCTTTCTTT. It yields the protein CASSQDRGVAEAFF.

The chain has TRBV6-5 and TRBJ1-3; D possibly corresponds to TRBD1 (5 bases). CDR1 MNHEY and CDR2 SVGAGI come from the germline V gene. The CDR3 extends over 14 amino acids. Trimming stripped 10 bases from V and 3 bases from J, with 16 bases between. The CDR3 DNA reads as TGTGCCAACAAACCAGGGAACTTTGGAAACACCATATATTTT. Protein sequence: CANKPGNFGNTIYF.

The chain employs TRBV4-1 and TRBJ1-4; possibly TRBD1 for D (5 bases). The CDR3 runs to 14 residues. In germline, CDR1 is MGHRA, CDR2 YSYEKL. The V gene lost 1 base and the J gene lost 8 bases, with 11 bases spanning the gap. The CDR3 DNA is TGCGCCAGCAGCCAAGTCTCAGGGTGGGAAAAACTGTTTTTT. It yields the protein CASSQVSGWEKLFF.

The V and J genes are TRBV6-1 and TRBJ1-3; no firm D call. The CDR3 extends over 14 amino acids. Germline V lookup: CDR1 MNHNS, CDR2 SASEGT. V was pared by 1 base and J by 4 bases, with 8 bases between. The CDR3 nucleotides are TGTGCCAGCAGTGAAGGGGCAATCGGAAACACCATATATTTT. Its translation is CASSEGAIGNTIYF.

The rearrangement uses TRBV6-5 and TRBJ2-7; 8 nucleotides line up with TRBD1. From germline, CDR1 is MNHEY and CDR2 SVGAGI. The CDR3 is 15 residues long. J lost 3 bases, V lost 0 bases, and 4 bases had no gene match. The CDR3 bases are TGTGCCAGCAGTTACTCCGGGACAGGTCTCTACGAGCAGTACTTC. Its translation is CASSYSGTGLYEQYF.